The 3 T cell receptor beta chains below come from one sample, sequenced in a study of cytomegalovirus exposure and HLA in healthy donors. The PCR contained 60 Vbeta and 13 Jbeta primers. The assay was immunoSEQ multiplex PCR, and TCRdb's table has in-frame clones only and misses some. The sample holds some 85,000 clones, more than 60% seen once. The material sequenced was PBMCs. These receptors came from a man aged 18 to 30 in good health and CMV-seropositive.

This chain connects TRBV13 to TRBJ2-3, with 7 bases aligning to TRBD2. Germline trimming cut 4 bases from V and 3 bases from J; bases unmatched to any gene: 10. Germline V gene sequence: CDR1 PRHDT, CDR2 FYEKMQ (reference sequence). There are 16 residues in the CDR3. The CDR3 region is CASSSVGGGPTDTQYF. CDR3 nucleotides: TGTGCCAGCAGCTCCGTGGGGGGAGGGCCGACAGATACGCAGTATTTT.

This rearrangement joins TRBV4-1 to TRBJ2-2; 11 positions agree with TRBD2. V trimming: 1 base; J trimming: 6 bases; junction bases outside the gene matches: 7. Germline V CDR1 and CDR2: MGHRA, YSYEKL. CDR3 length: 17 amino acids. CDR3 nucleotide sequence: TGCGCCAGCAGCCAAGGTCTAGGTAGCGGGAGGGCCGGGGAGCTGTTTTTT. The encoded protein is CASSQGLGSGRAGELFF.

The chain has TRBV29-1 and TRBJ1-4; possible D gene TRBD1, 6 bases. Trimming shortened V by 6 bases and J by 5 bases, and 13 bases separated the two germline ends. This CDR3 spans 13 amino acids. Looked up from germline, CDR1 is SQVTM and CDR2 is ANQGSEA. CDR3 region: CSVEGEGNEKLFF. The CDR3 coding sequence is TGCAGCGTGGAGGGGGAGGGAAATGAAAAACTGTTTTTT.